Described below is a single TCR beta chain sequence and its context. Its matching antigen is unknown. A sample-barcoded 5' primer and a J-beta primer mix were used in a second PCR of roughly 7 to 11 cycles. The study obtained at least 2.5 million CDR3-containing paired-end reads from every sample. One entry per CDR3 protein results from TCRdb running MiXCR on the 5' RACE reads. The data contain about 1.1 million distinct CDR3 sequences, 30% to 40% of them singletons. The data originate from a study of blood T cells in healthy people across ages. Study-level findings and limits: Possibly, changes in expanded clonotypes were confounded because donor CMV status was unknown. There were more naive CD4+ cells and higher diversity in long-lived donors than in aged donors.

CDR1 and CDR2 from the germline V gene are DFQATT and SNEGSKA (reference sequence). CDR3 length equals 17 residues. The junction had 9 bases not matched to a gene; V was cut back by 3 bases and J by 0 bases. J is TRBJ2-3 and V is TRBV20-1, with 10 bases that match TRBD2. The receptor was isolated from a man aged 18 to 30 in good health. Sample: blood. CDR3 loop: CSASAERGGVSTDTQYF. CDR3 DNA: TGCAGTGCTAGTGCTGAGCGGGGGGGCGTTAGCACAGATACGCAGTATTTT.